A single sample gave rise to the 20 T cell receptor beta chains below, sequenced in a study of beta chain features in type 1 diabetes. These receptors' targets are unknown. Expressed TCRB transcripts were sequenced after all isolated RNA was converted to cDNA. Profiled with immunoSEQ multiplex PCR; TCRdb holds only in-frame clones, not every one. The sample shows about 340,000 clones, around 9% of them seen only once. Study-level points and caveats: TCRB CDR3 length was moderately but significantly reduced in all four CD4+ subsets of Type 1 diabetes patients.

The sample comprised central memory CD4+ T cells from blood. Receptor source: a young man with type 1 diabetes.

This clone was seen a few times. This chain connects TRBV7-9 to TRBJ2-5; the match to TRBD1 covers 10 bases. V shed 11 bases, J shed 5 bases, and the junction held 8 bases outside the gene matches. This CDR3 has 13 amino acids. Germline CDR1 is SEHNR and CDR2 is FQNEAQ (reference sequence). The CDR3 bases are TGTGCCTTTACGACAGGGGGCGAGGAGACCCAGTACTTC. This encodes CAFTTGGEETQYF.

The V call is TRBV9, the J call TRBJ2-3; 12 bases are a match to TRBD2. V trimming: 4 bases; J trimming: 5 bases; junction bases outside the gene matches: 11. Germline V gives CDR1 SGDLS, CDR2 YYNGEE. CDR3 size: 17 residues. In DNA form, the CDR3 reads TGTGCCAGCAGCCCCCCCTTACTAGCGGGGGGACGAGATACGCAGTATTTT. Encoded protein: CASSPPLLAGGRDTQYF.

The chain combines TRBV4-3 with TRBJ2-3; 8 bases fit TRBD1. Germline loops: CDR1 LGHNA, CDR2 YSLEER. V lost 0 bases to trimming and J lost 11 bases; unmatched junction nucleotides: 4. The CDR3 is made up of 13 amino acids. CDR3 coding DNA: TGCGCCAGCAGCCAAGAACAGGGGGTGAGGCAGTATTTT. It encodes CASSQEQGVRQYF.

The gene calls are TRBV6-5 and TRBJ1-1, with a possible D match to TRBD1 (6 bases). V was trimmed by 4 bases and J by 4 bases, leaving 16 bases between them. Germline CDR1 reads MNHEY; CDR2 reads SVGAGI. This CDR3 is built from 15 residues. This CDR3 reads CASSSGAGVATEAFF. The CDR3 DNA is TGTGCCAGCAGTTCCGGGGCAGGGGTAGCCACTGAAGCTTTCTTT.

The chain carries TRBV2 and TRBJ2-5, with TRBD2 identical over 7 bases. Germline V gene sequence: CDR1 SNHLY, CDR2 FYNNEI. The CDR3 is 14 residues long. The trim removed 10 bases at V and 3 bases at J, leaving 11 bases unmatched. In DNA, the CDR3 is TGTGCCACCTTCGGGGGGTATGGGGAAGAGACCCAGTACTTC. It yields the protein CATFGGYGEETQYF.

In this sample, this clone turned up a few times. The V and J genes are TRBV14 and TRBJ2-1, with 10 bases lining up with TRBD2. This CDR3 is built from 15 residues. CDR1 SGHDN and CDR2 FVKESK come from the germline V gene. J gave up 5 bases and V 2 bases, and 3 bases lay outside the gene matches. The CDR3: CASSQWTSGNNEQFF. CDR3 nucleotide sequence: TGTGCCAGCAGCCAATGGACTAGCGGAAACAATGAGCAGTTCTTC. The variable domain in full, with the rest retrieved from reference TRBV14 and TRBJ2-1, is EAGVTQFPSHSVIEKGQTVTLRCDPISGHDNLYWYRRVMGKEIKFLLHFVKESKQDESGMPNNRFLAERTGGTYSTLKVQPAELEDSGVYFCASSQWTSGNNEQFFGPGTRLTVL.

With regard to this clone: The same CDR3 also results from other DNA sequences found in this sample. The chain recombines TRBV4-3 with TRBJ1-2, with 8 bases fitting TRBD1. The germline gives CDR1 LGHNA, CDR2 YSLEER. The length of the CDR3 is 14 residues. V lost 1 base, J lost 2 bases, and 0 bases stayed unmatched. CDR3 nucleotides: TGCGCCAGCAGCCAAGGGACAGGGAACTATGGCTACACCTTC. It is translated as CASSQGTGNYGYTF.

This clone appeared a few times. The chain is built from TRBV27 and TRBJ1-5, with no clear D. The germline V and J ends were trimmed by 3 bases and 8 bases, with 11 bases remaining between them. CDR3 length equals 13 residues. The germline gives CDR1 MNHEY, CDR2 SMNVEV (reference sequence). The CDR3 region is CASSFWPGEPQHF. CDR3 DNA: TGTGCCAGCAGTTTTTGGCCAGGAGAGCCCCAGCATTTT.

The J gene is TRBJ2-7, the V gene TRBV19; 8 bases agree with TRBD1. Germline CDR1 reads LNHDA; CDR2 reads SQIVND (reference sequence). This CDR3 contains 17 residues. The trim removed 8 bases at V and 0 bases at J, leaving 15 bases unmatched. The CDR3 is CASRKSAQGASSYEQYF. In nucleotides, the CDR3 is TGTGCCAGTCGTAAATCAGCGCAGGGGGCAAGCTCCTACGAGCAGTACTTC. Full variable domain (rest looked up from reference TRBV19 and TRBJ2-7): DGGITQSPKYLFRKEGQNVTLSCEQNLNHDAMYWYRQDPGQGLRLIYYSQIVNDFQKGDIAEGYSVSREKKESFPLTVTSAQKNPTAFYLCASRKSAQGASSYEQYFGPGTRLTVT.

The chain carries TRBV19 and TRBJ2-1, with 11 nucleotides matching TRBD1. CDR3 size: 14 residues. CDR1 is LNHDA, CDR2 SQIVND, per germline (reference sequence). V lost 5 bases and J lost 6; bases outside the gene matches: 3. CDR3 DNA: TGTGCCAGTAGTCCGGACAGGGGGCGCAATGAGCAGTTCTTC. Its protein product is CASSPDRGRNEQFF.

This clone was counted only a few times. The chain combines TRBV5-1 with TRBJ2-3, with TRBD1 identical over 8 bases. The CDR3 is 15 amino acids. V was pared by 4 bases and J by 1 base, with 5 bases of the junction left unmatched. CDR1 and CDR2 from the germline V gene are SGHRS and YFSETQ. The CDR3: CASSAGQGGTDTQYF. CDR3 nucleotides: TGCGCCAGCAGCGCCGGACAGGGTGGCACAGATACGCAGTATTTT. Full variable domain (remainder filled in from reference TRBV5-1 and TRBJ2-3): KAGVTQTPRYLIKTRGQQVTLSCSPISGHRSVSWYQQTPGQGLQFLFEYFSETQRNKGNFPGRFSGRQFSNSRSEMNVSTLELGDSALYLCASSAGQGGTDTQYFGPGTRLTVL.

This clone showed up just a few times. The chain is built from TRBV15 and TRBJ2-1; 10 bases fit TRBD2. The germline CDR1 and CDR2 sequences are LNHNV and YYDKDF (reference sequence). V dropped 4 bases and J dropped 9; count of bases not matched to a gene: 9. This CDR3 is 15 amino acids long. The chain's CDR3 is CATSIGLADVSEQFF. In DNA, the CDR3 is TGTGCCACCAGCATCGGACTAGCGGACGTAAGTGAGCAGTTCTTC.

The CDR3 DNA reads TGTGCCAGCAGCTCCCGCACTGTTAACTATGGCTACACCTTC. This sequence encodes CASSSRTVNYGYTF. The V call is TRBV7-9, the J call TRBJ1-2; D is uncertain. The CDR3 is made up of 14 amino acids. With 4 bases removed from V and 1 base from J, the gap between germline ends came to 10 bases. Germline CDR1 is SEHNR and CDR2 is FQNEAQ (reference sequence).

This clone was detected a few times. This chain links TRBV28 with TRBJ1-5; the D is unclear. Deletions cut 9 bases from V and 5 bases from J, with 11 bases between. Germline CDR1 MDHEN, CDR2 SYDVKM. The CDR3 length is 12 residues. CDR3 sequence: CASASLYQPQHF. The CDR3 coding sequence is TGTGCCAGTGCCTCACTTTATCAGCCCCAGCATTTT.

This clone has more than one count but fewer than ten. The chain recombines TRBV9 with TRBJ2-5, with unresolved D. The CDR3 is 15 residues long. CDR1 SGDLS and CDR2 YYNGEE come from the germline V gene. The ends were cut back, 4 bases at V and 1 base at J, with 14 bases in the middle. The CDR3, as DNA: TGTGCCAGCAGCCGCCGCCCTGAGTTCCAAGAGACCCAGTACTTC. Protein sequence: CASSRRPEFQETQYF.

The CDR3 sequence is CASSLVGSSGGNNEQFF. CDR3 in DNA: TGTGCCAGCAGCTTGGTTGGATCGAGCGGGGGAAACAATGAGCAGTTCTTC. The chain combines TRBV11-2 with TRBJ2-1; 8 nucleotides match TRBD2. The V gene's germline CDR1 is SGHAT and CDR2 FQNNGV. Losses at the gene ends were 3 bases for V and 5 bases for J; bases not matched to a gene: 12. The CDR3 covers 17 residues.

This clone was observed a few times. The CDR3 loop reads CASSPSGGSMKEQYF. In DNA, the CDR3 is TGTGCCAGCTCACCCAGCGGGGGGAGCATGAAGGAGCAGTACTTC. The chain has TRBV18 and TRBJ2-7; 9 bases agree with TRBD2. The CDR3 sequence is 15 residues long. Per germline, CDR1 KGHSH and CDR2 LQKENI. With 3 bases clipped from V and 7 bases from J, the junction kept 10 bases outside the gene matches.

This clone was seen more than once but under ten times. The rearrangement uses TRBV11-2 and TRBJ1-2, with 8 bases identical to TRBD1. The J segment lost 6 bases and the V segment lost 4 bases, leaving 7 bases of the junction unmatched. Germline V gives CDR1 SGHAT, CDR2 FQNNGV. This CDR3 has 14 residues. DNA for the CDR3: TGTGCCAGCAGCTCCTCAGGGGGCTGGGATGGCTACACCTTC. This encodes CASSSSGGWDGYTF.

The chain uses TRBV6-1 and TRBJ1-5; 7 bases are shared with TRBD1. The germline CDR1 and CDR2 sequences are MNHNS and SASEGT. This CDR3 is 17 amino acids long. V gave up 4 bases and J gave up 7 bases; unmatched junction bases: 16. This CDR3 is CASSGAPRQGKGQPQHF. The DNA for the CDR3 is TGTGCCAGCAGTGGGGCCCCCAGACAGGGTAAGGGACAGCCCCAGCATTTT.

This clone was seen a few times. This chain uses TRBV30 with TRBJ1-2; D is undetermined. V was clipped by 1 base and J by 3 bases, with 9 bases between them. The CDR3 is made up of 13 amino acids. The V gene's germline CDR1 is GTSNPN and CDR2 SVGIG (reference sequence). This CDR3 reads CAWSASGDYGYTF. The CDR3 nucleotides are TGTGCCTGGAGTGCCAGTGGGGACTATGGCTACACCTTC.